This entry describes one T cell receptor (beta chain). Its antigen is unknown. Reverse transcription of extracted RNA yielded cDNA, which provided the sequencing template. Here immunoSEQ multiplex PCR was the method, and the copy in TCRdb shows in-frame clones only, minus some. Of 180,000 or so clones in the sample, nearly 60% were seen once. This record belongs to a study of CD8+ T cells in alopecia areata. Study-wide findings and caveats: Higher clonality than in normal scalp was seen in lesional scalp, especially alopecia totalis/universalis.

Documented treatment: oral pan-JAK inhibitor, 5-10 mg twice daily. This TCR was recovered from a human donor with alopecia areata. The sample was CD4+ T cells sorted from blood, taken at week 24, from a patient treated with tofacitinib.

This CDR3 is CASSPGTSRQETQYF. For the CDR3, the DNA is TGTGCCAGCAGCCCTGGGACTAGCAGACAAGAGACCCAGTACTTC. The V gene is TRBV7-3, the J gene TRBJ2-5, with 9 nucleotides matching TRBD2. The CDR3 is made up of 15 amino acids. With V trimmed by 5 bases and J by 2 bases, 6 bases remained unmatched. Germline V lookup: CDR1 SGHTA, CDR2 FQGTGA.